This TCR beta chain appears in the sequencing data of a study of CD8+ T cells in alopecia areata. Across the whole study: Treated patients' severity was scored by percentage of affected scalp area.

Study-level points and caveats: Normal-skin resident alphabeta T cells also appear among scalp sample sequences.

cDNA serving as the sequencing template came from extracted, reverse transcribed RNA. Method: immunoSEQ multiplex PCR; TCRdb's copy keeps in-frame clones and lacks some. The table shows fewer than 250,000 clones, with about three fifths occurring only once. With regard to this clone: What it binds is not known.

The junction had 3 bases not matched to a gene; V was cut back by 3 bases and J by 6 bases. The CDR3 covers 14 residues. In germline, CDR1 is ENHRY, CDR2 SYGVKD. As to treatment: oral pan-JAK inhibitor, 5-10 mg twice daily. The sequence was collected from a human donor with alopecia areata. The rearrangement joins TRBV10-3 to TRBJ1-5; TRBD1 matches 9 bases. The material was CD4+ T cells sorted from blood, obtained at week 24, from a patient treated with tofacitinib. The CDR3 region has the DNA TGTGCCATCAGTGAAACAGGGGGCCGTCAGCCCCAGCATTTT. The encoded protein is CAISETGGRQPQHF.